The rows below give T cell receptor beta chains drawn from one sample of a study of OX40 agonist ivuxolimab in advanced cancers. Assay used: immunoSEQ multiplex PCR; TCRdb lists only in-frame clones, some missing. The sample includes 65,000 to 80,000 clones, more than 75% of them seen just once. The sequencing here drew on CD4+ or CD8+ T cells sorted from blood, taken in a trial of the OX40 agonist ivuxolimab. The receptor set was obtained from an adult with an advanced solid tumor such as melanoma, head and neck, liver or kidney cancer. The CDR3 runs from the conserved cysteine through the conserved F or W. Each record gives: CDR3 length, clone size, D gene, J gene, V gene, CDR3 protein, CDR3 DNA. D genes are given only for firm matches. A clone size is listed for some rows: how often the clone was seen (once, few, many), or a class if it is expanded.

>15|NA|TRBD2|TRBJ2-7|TRBV6-5
CASSLTSGHSYEQYF
TGTGCCAGCAGCCTGACTAGCGGGCACTCCTACGAGCAGTACTTC
>16|NA|NA|TRBJ1-4|TRBV6-5
CASSLRGPNWNEKLFF
TGTGCCAGCAGTTTACGGGGTCCTAACTGGAATGAAAAACTGTTTTTT
>17|NA|TRBD1|TRBJ2-5|TRBV9
CASSLKSDKTGRETQYF
TGTGCCAGCAGCCTAAAATCCGACAAGACAGGGAGAGAGACCCAGTACTTC
>15|NA|TRBD1|TRBJ2-2|TRBV2
CASKQGTGDTGELFF
TGTGCCAGCAAGCAGGGGACAGGGGACACCGGGGAGCTGTTTTTT
>16|NA|TRBD1|TRBJ2-3|TRBV5-1
CASSLAGDRGTDTQYF
TGCGCCAGCAGCTTGGCCGGAGACAGGGGCACAGATACGCAGTATTTT
>12|NA|TRBD2|TRBJ2-4|TRBV19
CGSEGLIGVQYF
TGTGGCTCGGAGGGACTAATCGGCGTTCAGTACTTC
>16|NA|NA|TRBJ2-1|TRBV7-8
CASSPPGVQGGSEQFF
TGTGCCAGCAGCCCCCCGGGAGTACAGGGGGGGTCTGAGCAGTTCTTC
>12|once|NA|TRBJ2-3|TRBV28
CASSLDRRAQYF
TGTGCCAGCAGTTTAGATCGGCGGGCGCAGTATTTT
>11|few|NA|TRBJ2-7|TRBV29-1
CSVEWGDEQYF
TGCAGCGTTGAATGGGGGGACGAGCAGTACTTC
>12|once|NA|TRBJ2-1|TRBV28
CASAGGINEQFF
TGTGCCAGCGCCGGGGGAATCAATGAGCAGTTCTTC
>13|NA|TRBD2|TRBJ2-5|TRBV7-9
CASSRGESKTQYF
TGTGCCAGCAGCCGGGGGGAATCAAAGACCCAGTACTTC
>14|NA|NA|TRBJ1-5|TRBV19
CASSLTVMDQPQHF
TGTGCCAGTAGTTTGACAGTGATGGATCAGCCCCAGCATTTT
>15|NA|TRBD2|TRBJ2-1|TRBV6-6
CASSSSGDYRNEQFF
TGTGCCAGCAGTTCCTCCGGGGACTACAGGAATGAGCAGTTCTTC
>14|NA|TRBD1|TRBJ2-7|TRBV19
CASSRQGGAYEQYF
TGTGCCAGTAGTAGACAGGGCGGCGCCTACGAGCAGTACTTC
>15|NA|NA|TRBJ1-3|TRBV6-5
CASSYSGFAGNTIYF
TGTGCCAGCAGTTACTCGGGATTTGCAGGAAACACCATATATTTT
>14|NA|NA|TRBJ1-1|TRBV6-6
CASSYSTTGTEAFF
TGTGCCAGCAGTTACTCGACGACTGGAACTGAAGCTTTCTTT
>16|NA|NA|TRBJ1-2|TRBV9
CASSVAGGLTALGYTF
TGTGCCAGCAGCGTAGCGGGGGGGTTGACGGCGCTTGGCTACACCTTC
>15|NA|TRBD1|TRBJ2-3|TRBV29-1
CSVDSSGQGADTQYF
TGCAGCGTAGACTCGAGCGGACAGGGCGCAGATACGCAGTATTTT
>15|few|NA|TRBJ2-3|TRBV5-6
CASSLGARGADTQYF
TGTGCCAGCAGCTTGGGTGCGAGGGGCGCAGATACGCAGTATTTT
>13|NA|TRBD1|TRBJ1-4|TRBV30
CACTGQGYEKLFF
TGTGCCTGTACGGGACAGGGATATGAAAAACTGTTTTTT
>16|NA|TRBD1|TRBJ2-5|TRBV5-6
CASSLVDRGRFETQYF
TGTGCCAGCAGCTTGGTGGACAGGGGTCGATTCGAGACCCAGTACTTC
>14|NA|NA|TRBJ1-1|TRBV5-5
CASSLTLLNTEAFF
TGTGCCAGCAGCCTGACACTGTTGAACACTGAAGCTTTCTTT
>13|NA|NA|TRBJ1-2|TRBV5-4
CASSFERGYGYTF
TGTGCCAGCAGCTTTGAGAGGGGCTATGGCTACACCTTC
>15|NA|TRBD1|TRBJ1-2|TRBV27
CASSISGGTNYGYTF
TGTGCCAGCAGTATCTCAGGGGGTACTAACTATGGCTACACCTTC
>13|NA|NA|TRBJ1-5|TRBV7-9
CASSLGPNQPQHF
TGTGCCAGCAGCTTAGGCCCAAATCAGCCCCAGCATTTT
>14|NA|NA|TRBJ2-1|TRBV5-1
CASSLVRQGNEQFF
TGCGCCAGCAGCTTGGTGCGTCAGGGCAATGAGCAGTTCTTC
>14|NA|TRBD2|TRBJ2-5|TRBV5-8
CASSSGRAGETQYF
TGTGCCAGCAGCTCCGGGAGGGCCGGAGAGACCCAGTACTTC
>13|NA|NA|TRBJ2-3|TRBV7-2
CASSLEEADTQYF
TGTGCCAGCAGCTTAGAGGAGGCAGATACGCAGTATTTT
>13|NA|TRBD1|TRBJ1-2|TRBV7-2
CASSLGGTNGYTF
TGTGCCAGCAGCCTAGGGGGCACTAACGGCTACACCTTC
>13|few|TRBD1|TRBJ1-6|TRBV6-5
CASRQGDNSPLHF
TGTGCCAGCAGGCAGGGGGATAATTCACCCCTCCACTTT
>18|once|NA|TRBJ1-5|TRBV21-1
CASSKEETGNEGNQPQHF
TGTGCCAGCAGCAAAGAGGAGACGGGGAATGAGGGCAATCAGCCCCAGCATTTT
>15|few|NA|TRBJ2-3|TRBV19
CASSPPVGRRDTQYF
TGTGCCAGTAGTCCCCCCGTGGGGCGGAGAGATACGCAGTATTTT
>14|NA|NA|TRBJ2-3|TRBV10-3
CAISEGPGTDTQYF
TGTGCCATCAGTGAAGGGCCAGGCACAGATACGCAGTATTTT
>14|NA|NA|TRBJ2-7|TRBV11-3
CASSPGRGQQEQYF
TGTGCCAGCAGCCCGGGGAGGGGGCAACAAGAGCAGTACTTC
>15|NA|NA|TRBJ1-3|TRBV29-1
CSVQSAPFSGNTIYF
TGCAGCGTTCAATCCGCTCCTTTCTCTGGAAACACCATATATTTT
>16|NA|TRBD1|TRBJ1-1|TRBV7-2
CASSPWTGYMNTEAFF
TGTGCCAGCAGCCCCTGGACAGGATACATGAACACTGAAGCTTTCTTT
>13|NA|NA|TRBJ2-5|TRBV19
CASSMMAEETQYF
TGTGCCAGTAGTATGATGGCAGAAGAGACCCAGTACTTC
>13|NA|NA|TRBJ1-6|TRBV6-5
CASSGTYNSPLHF
TGTGCCAGCAGTGGGACCTATAATTCACCCCTCCACTTT
>16|NA|NA|TRBJ1-1|TRBV19
CASSVSLGASITEAFF
TGTGCCAGTAGTGTCTCTCTCGGTGCCTCGATCACTGAAGCTTTCTTT
>17|NA|TRBD1|TRBJ2-2|TRBV5-1
CASSFFSGQGNTGELFF
TGCGCCAGCAGCTTTTTCTCGGGACAGGGGAACACCGGGGAGCTGTTTTTT
>13|NA|NA|TRBJ2-5|TRBV27
CASPPGTSETQYF
TGTGCCAGCCCCCCGGGCACGTCGGAGACCCAGTACTTC
>15|NA|TRBD1|TRBJ2-4|TRBV5-1
CASSPGTADKNIQYF
TGCGCCAGCAGCCCGGGGACAGCTGACAAAAACATTCAGTACTTC
>12|once|NA|TRBJ2-3|TRBV10-3
CAISESRDTQYF
TGTGCCATCAGTGAGTCGAGGGATACGCAGTATTTT